One and the same sample provided the 2 T cell receptor beta chains below, sequenced in a study of T cells after yellow fever vaccination. TCRdb processed the 5' RACE reads anew with MiXCR; each CDR3 protein has one entry. This sample has almost 600,000 distinct CDR3 sequences, with roughly 14% found just once. The sample consisted of PBMCs, taken on the day of the yellow fever booster vaccination. All receptors derive from a man aged 30 to 39 who received the YFV17D yellow fever vaccine.

The chain is built from TRBV28 and TRBJ2-5; unclear D gene. The V and J ends lost 4 bases and 7 bases respectively, with 10 bases between them. The CDR3 runs 12 residues. The germline gives CDR1 MDHEN, CDR2 SYDVKM. The CDR3 DNA sequence: TGTGCCAGCAGTTCCTCCCTTTTGACCCAGTACTTC. It yields the protein CASSSSLLTQYF.

This clonotype appeared a few times. The chain links TRBV7-2 to TRBJ2-7; 7 bases map to TRBD2. Germline trimming cut 2 bases from V and 13 bases from J; bases unmatched to any gene: 11. The CDR3 sequence is 13 residues long. The V gene's germline CDR1 is SGHTA and CDR2 FQGNSA. The DNA of the CDR3 is TGTGCCAGCAGCTTAACTAGCGTGGGGAGGAGATACTTC. Translation: CASSLTSVGRRYF.